Described below is a single T cell receptor beta chain sequence and its context. The sample originates from a study of blood T cell repertoires in COVID-19. Study information: Both acute and convalescent COVID-19 samples were obtained from the United States, Italy and Spain. PBMCs, B-cell-depleted T cells, or T cells were the source of the cDNA or gDNA that made up the material.

Residents of 24 US areas, aged about 18 to 95 years, made up the participants. Cohorts were determined from participant-reported clinical history. Sequencing used immunoSEQ multiplex PCR; TCRdb keeps in-frame clones, though not all of them. Of under 150,000 clones in the sample, 70% to 90% were seen once. The V and J ends lost 2 bases and 4 bases, in that order; junction bases with no gene match: 6. The CDR3 runs 16 residues. Germline-derived CDR1 and CDR2 are SGHRS and YFSETQ. The sequence derives from a woman in her 40s who had recovered from COVID-19. The chain joins TRBV5-1 to TRBJ2-1; 10 bases are shared with TRBD2. The sequencing input was PBMCs or T cells enriched from blood (not recorded which). CDR3 sequence reads: CASSLRAGGLYNEQFF. DNA for the CDR3: TGCGCCAGCAGCTTAAGAGCGGGGGGGCTTTACAATGAGCAGTTCTTC.